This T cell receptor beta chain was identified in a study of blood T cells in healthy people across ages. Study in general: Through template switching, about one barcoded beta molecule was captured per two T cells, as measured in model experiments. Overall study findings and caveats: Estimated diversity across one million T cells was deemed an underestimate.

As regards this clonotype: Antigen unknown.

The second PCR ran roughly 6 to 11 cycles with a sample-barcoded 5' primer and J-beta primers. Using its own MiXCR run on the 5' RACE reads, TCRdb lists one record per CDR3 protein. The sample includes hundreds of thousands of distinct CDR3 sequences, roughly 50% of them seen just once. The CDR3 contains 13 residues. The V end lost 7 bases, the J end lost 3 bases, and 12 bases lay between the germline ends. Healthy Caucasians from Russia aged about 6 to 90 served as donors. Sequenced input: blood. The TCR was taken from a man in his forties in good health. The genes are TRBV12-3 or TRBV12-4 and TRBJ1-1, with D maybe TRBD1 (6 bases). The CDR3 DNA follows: TGTGCCAGCAAATTGGACAGTTACACTGAAGCTTTCTTT. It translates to CASKLDSYTEAFF.